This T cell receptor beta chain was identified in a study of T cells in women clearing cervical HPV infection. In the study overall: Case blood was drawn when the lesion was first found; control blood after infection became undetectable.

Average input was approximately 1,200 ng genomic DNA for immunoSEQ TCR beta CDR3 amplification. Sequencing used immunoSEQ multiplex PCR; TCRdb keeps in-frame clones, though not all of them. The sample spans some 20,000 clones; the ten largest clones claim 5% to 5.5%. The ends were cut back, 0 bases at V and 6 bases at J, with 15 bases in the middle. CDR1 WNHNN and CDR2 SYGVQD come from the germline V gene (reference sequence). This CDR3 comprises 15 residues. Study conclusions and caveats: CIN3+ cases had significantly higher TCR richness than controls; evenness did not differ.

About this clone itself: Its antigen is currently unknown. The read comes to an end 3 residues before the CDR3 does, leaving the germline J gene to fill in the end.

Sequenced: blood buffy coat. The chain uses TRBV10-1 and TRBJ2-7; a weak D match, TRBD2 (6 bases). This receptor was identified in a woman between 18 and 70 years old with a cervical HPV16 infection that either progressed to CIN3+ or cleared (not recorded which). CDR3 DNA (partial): TGCGCCAGCAGTGAGTCGAATCTCTGCGGGGTCGAG. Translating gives CASSESNLCGVE. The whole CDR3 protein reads CASSESNLCGVEQYF.